A selection of T cell receptor beta chains follows, all from one sample in a study of a mutant IDH1 vaccine in newly diagnosed glioma. No antigen is known for these receptors. The protocol was immunoSEQ multiplex PCR, while the TCRdb copy is restricted to in-frame clones and leaves out a portion. Among about 40,000 clones listed, 80% were seen once. Source: peripheral blood mononuclear cells (PBMCs), taken from a glioma patient whose treatment included an IDH1 peptide vaccine. Receptors were obtained from a woman in her 30s with glioma. Some clones in this sample may be carry-over from other donors' samples. The CDR3 runs from the conserved cysteine through the conserved F or W. A D gene is named only where the DNA matches it firmly. Clone sizes are given selectively: once, few, many, or a class where the clone is expanded.

j_call d_call v_call clone_size cdr3_aa cdr3_nt
TRBJ2-5 TRBD1 TRBV7-9 . CATQGAKKETQYF TGTGCCACCCAGGGGGCCAAAAAAGAGACCCAGTACTTC
TRBJ2-7 . TRBV9 . CASSATGIRLSEQYF TGTGCCAGCAGTGCAACAGGGATAAGACTTAGCGAGCAGTACTTC
TRBJ1-2 . TRBV5-6 . CASSLGTTHPYGYTF TGTGCCAGCAGCTTGGGGACGACCCACCCCTATGGCTACACCTTC
TRBJ2-3 TRBD1 TRBV7-9 . CASSIPDRAPTDTQYF TGTGCCAGCAGCATCCCGGACAGGGCCCCCACAGATACGCAGTATTTT
TRBJ2-7 . TRBV10-2 . CASSRDWFYEQYF TGCGCCAGCAGCCGGGACTGGTTTTACGAGCAGTACTTC
TRBJ2-2 . TRBV27 . CASSSARGGNTGELFF TGTGCCAGCAGTTCTGCCCGGGGCGGGAACACCGGGGAGCTGTTTTTT
TRBJ2-7 TRBD2 TRBV4-1 . CASSPLTSGIRGSYEQYF TGCGCCAGCAGCCCCCTGACTAGCGGGATCAGGGGCTCCTACGAGCAGTACTTC
TRBJ1-2 . TRBV28 . CASGSGDGYTF TGTGCCAGCGGGTCAGGGGATGGCTACACCTTC
TRBJ2-7 . TRBV2 . CAGGLSSYEQYF TGTGCCGGGGGACTGAGCTCCTACGAGCAGTACTTC
TRBJ1-2 TRBD1 TRBV27 . CASRTGDYYGYTF TGTGCCAGCAGGACAGGGGATTACTATGGCTACACCTTC
TRBJ2-4 TRBD2 TRBV7-9 . CASSSSGRASDIQYF TGTGCCAGCAGCTCTAGCGGGAGGGCCTCGGACATTCAGTACTTC
TRBJ1-1 . TRBV28 . CASSFRPVNTEAFF TGTGCCAGCAGTTTTCGGCCGGTGAACACTGAAGCTTTCTTT
TRBJ1-1 TRBD1 TRBV15 . CATSGQGGRTEAFF TGTGCCACCAGCGGCCAGGGGGGTCGAACTGAAGCTTTCTTT
TRBJ1-1 . TRBV29-1 . CSVDDRMNTEAFF TGCAGCGTTGATGACAGGATGAACACTGAAGCTTTCTTT
TRBJ2-7 . TRBV7-8 . CASSFGQEQYF TGTGCCAGCAGCTTTGGCCAGGAGCAGTACTTC
TRBJ2-1 . TRBV5-6 . CASSPGSSYNEQFF TGTGCCAGCAGCCCAGGGAGCTCCTACAATGAGCAGTTCTTC
TRBJ2-7 TRBD2 TRBV11-3 few CASSITGTSLYEQYF TGTGCCAGCAGCATAACCGGGACTAGCCTCTACGAGCAGTACTTC
TRBJ2-2 . TRBV7-8 once CASSWVWGTGELFF TGTGCCAGCAGCTGGGTTTGGGGAACCGGGGAGCTGTTTTTT
TRBJ1-4 . TRBV5-1 once CASSSGQWGGNEKLFF TGCGCCAGCAGCTCCGGACAGTGGGGGGGTAATGAAAAACTGTTTTTT
TRBJ2-1 TRBD2 TRBV4-1 . CASSQLAGDWNEQFF TGCGCCAGCAGCCAACTAGCGGGAGATTGGAATGAGCAGTTCTTC
TRBJ2-1 . TRBV10-2 . CASSELADYNEQFF TGCGCCAGCAGTGAGTTGGCAGACTACAATGAGCAGTTCTTC
TRBJ2-3 . TRBV18 . CASSLLPTDTQYF TGTGCCAGCTCGCTCCTACCTACAGATACGCAGTATTTT
TRBJ2-7 TRBD2 TRBV25-1 . CASRLAGGWDEQYF TGTGCCAGCAGGCTAGCGGGAGGGTGGGACGAGCAGTACTTC
TRBJ1-5 . TRBV10-3 . CAITRDRDQPQHF TGTGCCATCACCCGGGACCGTGATCAGCCCCAGCATTTT
TRBJ2-3 . TRBV6-4 . CASSEGGPGVRLTDTQYF TGTGCCAGCAGTGAAGGTGGGCCGGGGGTGAGGTTGACAGATACGCAGTATTTT
TRBJ2-3 . TRBV5-4 . CASSLESGTDTQYF TGTGCCAGCAGCTTGGAAAGCGGGACAGATACGCAGTATTTT
TRBJ1-3 . TRBV6-6 . CASSYVALSSGNTIYF TGTGCCAGCAGTTACGTCGCCTTGAGCTCTGGAAACACCATATATTTT
TRBJ1-1 TRBD1 TRBV5-1 once CASSLHETGTREAFF TGCGCCAGCAGCCTGCACGAGACAGGGACGCGGGAAGCTTTCTTT
TRBJ2-2 . TRBV18 once CASSHNTGTGELFF TGTGCCAGCTCACACAACACAGGGACCGGGGAGCTGTTTTTT
TRBJ2-5 TRBD1 TRBV2 . CASRAGTGGMRRETQYF TGTGCCAGCAGAGCCGGGACAGGGGGGATGAGGAGGGAGACCCAGTACTTC
TRBJ2-7 . TRBV6-1 . CASARLGYEQYF TGTGCCAGTGCTAGACTTGGCTACGAGCAGTACTTC
TRBJ2-3 . TRBV4-1 once CASSQDWGWGYTDTQYF TGCGCCAGCAGCCAAGATTGGGGATGGGGATACACAGATACGCAGTATTTT
TRBJ2-7 . TRBV7-8 . CASSSWTGGPPHEQYF TGTGCCAGCAGCTCCTGGACCGGGGGCCCCCCACACGAGCAGTACTTC
TRBJ2-3 . TRBV6-6 . CASSYGLRAGTDTQYF TGTGCCAGCAGTTATGGATTAAGGGCGGGCACAGATACGCAGTATTTT
TRBJ2-2 TRBD2 TRBV2 . CASSALTSGLGELFF TGTGCCAGCAGTGCTCTGACTAGCGGGCTCGGGGAGCTGTTTTTT
TRBJ2-2 . TRBV5-8 . CASSLEGGELFF TGTGCCAGCAGCTTGGAAGGGGGGGAGCTGTTTTTT
TRBJ2-5 . TRBV10-1 . CASSGGETQYF TGCGCCAGCAGTGGAGGGGAGACCCAGTACTTC
TRBJ1-1 . TRBV11-3 . CASSLEGAEAFF TGTGCCAGCAGCTTAGAAGGCGCTGAAGCTTTCTTT
TRBJ2-7 . TRBV19 once CASSISLADEQYF TGTGCCAGTAGTATCTCCCTAGCAGACGAGCAGTACTTC
TRBJ2-7 . TRBV20-1 . CSARPTSEQYF TGCAGTGCTAGACCGACTAGCGAGCAGTACTTC
TRBJ1-1 . TRBV30 . CAWSLTRGSNTEAFF TGTGCCTGGAGCCTAACGAGGGGGTCGAACACTGAAGCTTTCTTT
TRBJ1-1 . TRBV9 . CASSVVRWDTEAFF TGTGCCAGCAGCGTGGTGAGATGGGACACTGAAGCTTTCTTT
TRBJ1-4 . TRBV28 . CASSPPGPDEKLFF TGTGCCAGCAGTCCTCCCGGGCCGGATGAAAAACTGTTTTTT
TRBJ1-4 . TRBV9 . CASSPGWRDNEKLFF TGTGCCAGCAGCCCCGGGTGGCGCGATAATGAAAAACTGTTTTTT
TRBJ1-2 . TRBV29-1 . CSVEGSAGGYTF TGCAGCGTTGAAGGGTCCGCAGGCGGATACACCTTC
TRBJ2-3 . TRBV6-5 . CASSFPLAASTDTQYF TGTGCCAGCAGTTTCCCTCTTGCGGCTAGCACAGATACGCAGTATTTT
TRBJ2-7 . TRBV4-1 few CASSQDRAGTYEQYF TGCGCCAGCAGCCAAGATAGGGCGGGAACCTACGAGCAGTACTTC
TRBJ2-3 TRBD2 TRBV27 . CASSYGRLAGFTDTQYF TGTGCCAGCAGTTACGGAAGACTAGCGGGATTCACAGATACGCAGTATTTT
TRBJ1-1 . TRBV6-5 . CASSPQGGNTEAFF TGTGCCAGCAGTCCCCAGGGTGGGAACACTGAAGCTTTCTTT
TRBJ2-1 . TRBV29-1 . CSVYPPHEQFF TGCAGCGTTTACCCCCCGCATGAGCAGTTCTTC
TRBJ2-7 TRBD2 TRBV5-4 . CASSLSGTSGTYEQYF TGTGCCAGCAGCTTGTCGGGGACTAGCGGGACCTACGAGCAGTACTTC
TRBJ1-5 . TRBV5-1 . CASSLGENQPQHF TGCGCCAGCAGCTTGGGTGAGAATCAGCCCCAGCATTTT
TRBJ2-2 . TRBV7-6 . CASSLRSRELFF TGTGCCAGCAGCTTAAGATCGCGGGAGCTGTTTTTT
TRBJ1-5 . TRBV5-1 few CASSLGGGRNEPQHF TGCGCCAGCAGCTTAGGGGGGGGACGGAATGAGCCCCAGCATTTT
TRBJ1-1 . TRBV27 . CASSLVPENTEAFF TGTGCCAGCAGTTTGGTACCGGAGAACACTGAAGCTTTCTTT